This TCR beta chain derives from a study of blood T cell repertoires in COVID-19. Study-level background: Some COVID-19 samples were acute and others convalescent; all came from the United States, Italy and Spain. PBMCs, B-cell-depleted T cells, or T cells were the source of the cDNA or gDNA that made up the material.

The CDR3 loop spans 16 amino acids. Germline V CDR1 and CDR2: MGHRA, YSYEKL. V lost 2 bases, J lost 7 bases, and 15 bases lay in between. In the original workflow: For nucleated cells, counts were estimated from reference gene primer amplification. Profiled with immunoSEQ multiplex PCR; TCRdb holds only in-frame clones, not every one. From that table come the V and J calls and clone size; the DNA was used to work out D and trimming. The sample holds approximately 230,000 clones, 80% to 90% seen once. Sequenced sample: peripheral blood. This clonotype was obtained from a man older than 75 with acute or convalescent COVID-19. This chain links TRBV4-1 with TRBJ1-6, with D possibly matching TRBD1 (6 bases). CDR3 loop: CASSQRTGTSNSPLHF. For the CDR3, the DNA is TGCGCCAGCAGCCAAAGGACCGGGACATCGAATTCACCCCTCCACTTT.